A selection of T cell receptor beta chains follows, all from one sample in a study of blood T cell repertoires in COVID-19. Using immunoSEQ multiplex PCR, the repertoire was profiled, and TCRdb retains in-frame clones only, with some absent. The sample holds about 61,000 clones, more than 70% seen once. Sequenced input: peripheral blood. Receptors originate from a woman in her fifties or sixties with active or convalescent COVID-19. Both conserved end residues are trimmed from each CDR3.

>TRBJ2-1|TRBV7-2
ASSPSLADPRNEQF
>TRBJ1-1|TRBV13
ASSYRSEAF
>TRBJ2-1|TRBV11-3
ASSQTSLGEQF
>TRBJ2-1|TRBV19
ASSTFGGERVEQF
>TRBJ2-3|TRBV10-1
ASSLSRDTFTDTQY
>TRBJ2-7|TRBV7-2
ASSLTPGTVLSYEQY
>TRBJ2-5|TRBV19
ASSIGRGVQETQY
>TRBJ1-1|TRBV7-8
ASTPTAGQGNTEAF
>TRBJ1-2|TRBV29-1
SVELPPEAVYGYT
>TRBJ2-1|TRBV18
ASSPTRDRPHNEQF
>TRBJ1-6|TRBV9
ASSVTGMSSYNSPLH
>TRBJ1-2|TRBV19
ASTPRTGANYGYT
>TRBJ2-1|TRBV3-1/TRBV3-2
ASSQDNYEQF
>TRBJ1-2|TRBV18
ASSPHPIEGYGYT
>TRBJ2-5|TRBV7-7
ASSSMSGVSRTQY
>TRBJ2-7|TRBV9
ASSGDSYEQY
>TRBJ2-3|TRBV5-1
ASSLAPSGSGDTQY
>TRBJ2-3|TRBV5-1
ASSLGRVGGTDTQY
>TRBJ2-3|TRBV28
ASSQGTDTQY
>TRBJ1-1|TRBV5-1
ASSFLGTEAF
>TRBJ2-5|TRBV4-1
ASSQAPDSPGETQY
>TRBJ2-7|TRBV19
ASSRQGNFYEQY
>TRBJ2-7|TRBV27
ASSYGQGPAYEQY
>TRBJ2-1|TRBV5-8
ASSYGASGDEQF
>TRBJ2-7|TRBV30
AWSSRQGATYEQY
>TRBJ1-4|TRBV5-6
ASSYAQQATNEKLF
>TRBJ2-3|TRBV5-1
ASSFTSASTDTQY
>TRBJ1-6|TRBV6-5
ASSYAPGQDNSPLH
>TRBJ2-2|TRBV19
ASSSWTSGRDTGELF
>TRBJ2-7|TRBV27
ASSLWVPESRGYEQY
>TRBJ2-1|TRBV3-1/TRBV3-2
ASSPDQGGQF
>TRBJ1-5|TRBV5-1
ASSLGGTGHNQPQH
>TRBJ2-3|TRBV5-8
ASTPWEGGADTQY
>TRBJ2-2|TRBV11-3
ASSPGTGITGELF
>TRBJ2-7|TRBV6-5
ASSYRTSGRHEQY
>TRBJ2-7|TRBV5-1
ASSLGAGGAYEQY
>TRBJ2-1|TRBV5-1
ASSLSQGSYNEQF
>TRBJ2-3|TRBV4-2
ASSPRTGTDTQY
>TRBJ1-1|TRBV12-5
ASGLVLGQGSNTEAF
>TRBJ2-7|TRBV20-1
SASEGARPPYEQY
>TRBJ2-2|TRBV7-9
ASSSGGLSSTGELF
>TRBJ2-3|TRBV11-2
ASSFSRGVGIRTDTQY
>TRBJ1-1|TRBV6-4
ASSVRQGASTEAF
>TRBJ2-4|TRBV18
ASSPLGRGPANIQY
>TRBJ1-1|TRBV2
ANNKQGMNTEAF
>TRBJ2-5|TRBV27
ASSARLSEPITQY
>TRBJ1-1|TRBV14
ASSQEALGGVEAF
>TRBJ2-7|TRBV11-2
ASSYRTEHIFYEQY
>TRBJ1-1|TRBV11-2
ASSFSQGGEAF
>TRBJ1-1|TRBV7-8
ASSRQYTEAF
>TRBJ2-1|TRBV19
ASSIPPKFRSSYNEQF
>TRBJ1-1|TRBV2
ASSESGLNTEAF
>TRBJ1-1|TRBV5-4
ASSRETVNTEAF
>TRBJ2-7|TRBV9
ASSVGMGLAGAQGGEQY
>TRBJ1-1|TRBV28
ASSSYRGGTEAF
>TRBJ1-1|TRBV7-9
ASSPQTGRFTEAF